This T cell receptor (beta chain) originates from a study of blood T cell repertoires in COVID-19. This CDR3 has 15 residues. Looked up from germline, CDR1 is MDHEN and CDR2 is SYDVKM. V was pared by 5 bases and J by 9 bases, with 13 bases of the junction left unmatched. Method: immunoSEQ multiplex PCR; TCRdb's copy keeps in-frame clones and lacks some. The sample contains roughly 220,000 clones, around 84% of which appear only once. Sequenced sample: PBMCs or T cells enriched from blood (not recorded which). The sequence came from a woman between 40 and 55 years old who had recovered from COVID-19. The chain has TRBV28 and TRBJ2-1; 7 nucleotides match TRBD2. CDR3 amino acids: CASSDTGGGSSEQFF. DNA of the CDR3: TGTGCCAGCAGTGACACTGGGGGAGGGTCAAGTGAGCAGTTCTTC.